The clone carrying this T cell receptor beta chain was seen a handful of times. In the library, unique molecular identifiers were attached to individual cDNA molecules. TCRdb re-called the RACE reads with MiXCR, one entry per CDR3 protein. The table lists approximately 88,000 distinct CDR3 sequences, roughly 13% of them singletons. This entry belongs to a study of human T cells and chemical hapten exposure. Across the whole study: Patients, predominantly female, presented with alopecia areata, totalis or universalis.

Time point in this sample: patch test 3, about 24 weeks after DPC sensitization. Specified treatment: therapeutic diphenylcyclopropenone sensitization with weekly scalp DPC. CDR3 length: 16 amino acids. The germline gives CDR1 SNHLY, CDR2 FYNNEI. V was pared by 6 bases and J by 5 bases, with 7 bases of the junction left unmatched. Material: whole blood, obtained in connection with sensitization to the hapten diphenylcyclopropenone (DPC). The chain couples TRBV2 to TRBJ2-3; 14 nucleotides match TRBD2. The clonotype was recovered from a woman between 45 and 60 years old with alopecia areata. Some clones in this sample may be carry-over from other donors' samples. The CDR3 reads CASSVGLAGGKDTQYF. The CDR3 DNA sequence: TGTGCCAGCAGCGTTGGACTAGCGGGAGGTAAAGATACGCAGTATTTT.